The T cell receptor beta chain described here comes from a study of blood T cell repertoires in COVID-19. The CDR3 is 16 amino acids. The germline CDR1 and CDR2 sequences are MGHRA and YSYEKL. V lost 1 base to trimming and J lost 0 bases; unmatched junction nucleotides: 2. Profiling relied on immunoSEQ multiplex PCR, and the TCRdb table lists in-frame clones only, not all of them. The sample shows under 150,000 clones, around four fifths of them seen only once. The gene calls are TRBV4-1 and TRBJ1-4, with 7 bases lining up with TRBD1. The clonotype originates from a woman aged 35 to 49 with active or convalescent COVID-19. The sample taken for sequencing was peripheral blood. CDR3 protein: CASSQAGQSTNEKLFF. The CDR3 coding sequence is TGCGCCAGCAGCCAAGCGGGACAGTCAACTAATGAAAAACTGTTTTTT.